This TCR beta chain is drawn from a study of cytomegalovirus exposure and HLA in healthy donors. PCR involved 60 Vbeta and 13 Jbeta primers. Generated by immunoSEQ multiplex PCR, the TCRdb table keeps only in-frame clones and is missing some. This table holds some 170,000 clones, more than 65% found once. From germline, CDR1 is SGHRS and CDR2 YFSETQ. The CDR3 totals 16 residues. J was trimmed by 1 base and V by 2 bases; bases with no gene match: 4. This TCR was sampled from a young woman in good health and CMV-seronegative. The sample was PBMCs. V is TRBV5-1 and J is TRBJ2-5, with 11 nucleotides matching TRBD2. The CDR3 coding sequence is TGCGCCAGCAGCTTATCTAGCGGGGGGCCCCAAGAGACCCAGTACTTC. It codes for CASSLSSGGPQETQYF.